Below, 4 T cell receptor beta chains from the same sample are listed, as sequenced in a study of shared clonotypes between healthy human individuals. The protocol was immunoSEQ multiplex PCR, while the TCRdb copy is restricted to in-frame clones and leaves out a portion. The profile shows over a million clones, 95% to 99% of them singletons. Material: naive CD4+ T cells sorted from blood. Subset of the sample: CD45RA+ positively selected. The receptors here all came from a man under 40 in good health.

This chain joins TRBV5-6 and TRBJ1-2; TRBD1 agrees at 7 bases. CDR1 and CDR2 (germline): SGHDT, YYEEEE. Losses at the gene ends were 0 bases for V and 0 bases for J; bases not matched to a gene: 5. The CDR3 has 16 amino acids. DNA of the CDR3: TGTGCCAGCAGCTTGGGGACAGGAAAAACTAACTATGGCTACACCTTC. Protein product: CASSLGTGKTNYGYTF.

This rearrangement joins TRBV11-3 to TRBJ2-2, with D possibly being TRBD1 or TRBD2 (5 bases each). The CDR3 is 16 amino acids. The V end was cut by 2 bases, the J end by 1 base, with 11 bases between. The germline V gene encodes CDR1 SGHNT and CDR2 YENEEA. CDR3 nucleotide sequence: TGTGCCAGCAGCTTAAGAGGGACGGTGAACACCGGGGAGCTGTTTTTT. It encodes CASSLRGTVNTGELFF.

The chain joins TRBV18 to TRBJ2-2, with D hard to call. V was pared by 7 bases and J by 5 bases, with 8 bases between. Germline loops: CDR1 KGHSH, CDR2 LQKENI. There are 12 residues in the CDR3. The CDR3 nucleotides are TGTGCCAGCTTCGGGCGGACCGGGGAGCTGTTTTTT. This encodes CASFGRTGELFF.

This chain links TRBV5-8 with TRBJ2-1; unclear D gene. V was shortened by 4 bases and J by 3 bases, with 14 bases between the two germline ends. Germline V lookup: CDR1 SGHTS, CDR2 YDEGEE. The CDR3 has 15 residues. CDR3 sequence (DNA): TGTGCCAGCAGCCCGGGCCCTAGTAGCTACAATGAGCAGTTCTTC. It codes for CASSPGPSSYNEQFF.